This TCR beta chain was found in a study of shared clonotypes between healthy human individuals. Naivety among CD8 cells was defined by CD45RO negativity and positive CCR7 selection, thereby excluding terminally differentiated effector memory CD45RA+ cells. Genomic DNA of every subset was divided equally among multiple immunoSEQ plates. Clones were sequenced by immunoSEQ multiplex PCR, and TCRdb holds only the in-frame ones, with some missing. The table lists fewer than 850,000 clones, 90% to 98% of them singletons. This clone turned up a few times. Its antigen remains unknown. Study-wide results and limits: Genetic and exposure-history diversity was limited by the small donor number. All-four-donor shared clonotypes had higher generation probabilities than non-shared clonotypes did.

The V gene lost 8 bases and the J gene lost 3 bases, with 8 bases spanning the gap. CDR1 and CDR2 from the germline V gene are MDHEN and SYDVKM. This CDR3 has 11 residues. The sequencing sample was made of naive CD8+ T cells sorted from blood. The receptor was isolated from a young man in good health. The chain joins TRBV28 to TRBJ2-7; D is undetermined. The CDR3: CASRFHYEQYF. CDR3 coding DNA: TGTGCCAGCCGATTCCACTACGAGCAGTACTTC.